This TCR beta chain is drawn from a study of shared clonotypes between healthy human individuals. The protocol was immunoSEQ multiplex PCR, while the TCRdb copy is restricted to in-frame clones and leaves out a portion. The data contain around 430,000 clones, roughly three quarters of them singletons. The CDR3 runs to 17 residues. Germline values: CDR1 LNHDA, CDR2 SQIVND (reference sequence). J was trimmed by 1 base and V by 4 bases; bases with no gene match: 10. The material sequenced was PBMCs. The clonotype comes from a woman aged 40 to 50 in good health. Some clones in this sample may be carry-over from other donors' samples. V gene TRBV19 combines with J gene TRBJ1-5; TRBD1 aligns across 7 bases. CDR3 amino acids: CASSNRGDRSSNQPQHF. In nucleotides, the CDR3 is TGTGCCAGTAGTAACAGGGGCGATCGGTCGAGCAATCAGCCCCAGCATTTT.